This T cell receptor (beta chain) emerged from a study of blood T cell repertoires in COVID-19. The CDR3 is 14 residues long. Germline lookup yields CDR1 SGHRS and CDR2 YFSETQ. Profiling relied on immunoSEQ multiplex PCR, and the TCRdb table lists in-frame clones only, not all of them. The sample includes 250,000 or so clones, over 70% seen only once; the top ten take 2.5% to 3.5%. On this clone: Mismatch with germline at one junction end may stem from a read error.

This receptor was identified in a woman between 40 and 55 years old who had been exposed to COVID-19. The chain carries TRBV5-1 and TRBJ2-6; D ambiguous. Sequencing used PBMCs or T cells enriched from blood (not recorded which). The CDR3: CASTEFTGANVLTF. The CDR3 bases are TGTGCCAGCACGGAGTTCACCGGGGCCAACGTCCTGACTTTC.